This T cell receptor beta chain was identified in a study of blood T cell repertoires in COVID-19. Whole-study context: COVID-19 samples collected from the United States, Italy and Spain covered acute and convalescent phases. Nucleic acid was either cDNA or gDNA, and it came from T cells, B-cell-depleted T cells, or PBMCs.

V lost 2 bases to trimming and J lost 0 bases; unmatched junction nucleotides: 6. The CDR3 loop spans 16 amino acids. Germline CDR1 WNHNN, CDR2 SYGVQD (reference sequence). Authors' analysis steps: Researchers report that nucleated cell counts were estimated from reference gene primer amplification. Repertoires were generated with immunoSEQ multiplex PCR, while TCRdb's copy carries only in-frame clones and drops some. V, J and clone size are those of that table, while D and trimming were read from the DNA. The sample consists of approximately 250,000 clones, around 82% of them appearing once. The source of this sequence is a human donor in a cohort sampled during active COVID-19. The sequenced sample was peripheral blood. The chain joins TRBV10-1 to TRBJ1-1; the match to TRBD1 covers 7 bases. The CDR3 DNA reads as TGCGCCAGCAGTGAGGGGCAGGGGGAGATGAACACTGAAGCTTTCTTT. Residues: CASSEGQGEMNTEAFF.